The entry that follows covers one T cell receptor (beta chain) sequence. These data come from a study of blood T cell repertoires in COVID-19. Produced via immunoSEQ multiplex PCR; TCRdb's table is partial and in-frame only. The sample holds 80,000 to 95,000 clones, 75% to 90% seen once. The CDR3 is 17 amino acids. Trimming pared 5 bases from V and 6 bases from J, leaving 22 bases between. Germline V gene data show CDR1 as SGHVS and CDR2 as FNYEAQ. The chain links TRBV7-6 to TRBJ2-2; D is perhaps TRBD2 (6 bases). The sample comprised peripheral blood. The receptor was derived from a woman older than 75 with active or convalescent COVID-19. CDR3 DNA: TGTGCCAGCAGCCCCCTAAGCGGGCCCCAGGTTTCCGGGGAGCTGTTTTTT. Amino acids: CASSPLSGPQVSGELFF.